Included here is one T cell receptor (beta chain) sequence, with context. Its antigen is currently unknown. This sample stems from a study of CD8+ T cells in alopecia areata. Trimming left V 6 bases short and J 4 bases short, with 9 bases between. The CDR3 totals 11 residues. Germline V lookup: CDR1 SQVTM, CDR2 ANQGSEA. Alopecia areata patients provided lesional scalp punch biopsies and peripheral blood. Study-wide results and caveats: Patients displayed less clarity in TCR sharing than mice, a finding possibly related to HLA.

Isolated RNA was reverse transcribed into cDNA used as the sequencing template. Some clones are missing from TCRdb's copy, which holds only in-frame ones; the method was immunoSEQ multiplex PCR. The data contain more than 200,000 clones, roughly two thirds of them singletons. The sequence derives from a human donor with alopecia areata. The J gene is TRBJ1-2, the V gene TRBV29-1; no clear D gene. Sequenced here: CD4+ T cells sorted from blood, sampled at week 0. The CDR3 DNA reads TGCAGCGTGGACGGCGTCTATGGCTACACCTTC. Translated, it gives CSVDGVYGYTF.